This passage covers 24 T cell receptor beta chains from one sample sequenced in a study of regulatory T cells in long-lasting Graves disease. This sample's time point: persistent/refractory GD, antithyroid drugs over 5 years with positive TRAb. Preparation of the TCR library used RNA extracted from PBMCs. CDR3-region Arm-PCR and iRepertoire HTBI primers produced the TCR beta libraries. TCRdb reprocessed the multiplex PCR reads via MiXCR and lists one record per CDR3 protein. The sample holds more than 650,000 distinct CDR3 sequences, roughly 30% seen once. Sequences were derived from peripheral blood mononuclear cells (PBMCs), sampled when the disease was refractory, from a patient treated with antithyroid drugs. These receptors were taken from a female donor with Graves disease.

Ten or more counts support this clonotype. The V gene is TRBV27, the J gene TRBJ1-5; perhaps TRBD1 as D (5 bases). Germline V gene lookup returns CDR1 MNHEY and CDR2 SMNVEV (reference sequence). CDR3 length: 14 amino acids. The V and J ends lost 6 bases and 7 bases respectively, with 16 bases between them. The CDR3 here is CASRGTTKGQPQHF. The CDR3 nucleotides are TGTGCCAGCAGGGGGACCACGAAGGGACAGCCCCAGCATTTT.

CDR3: CASSHATSAVYEQYF. The DNA for the CDR3 is TGTGCCAGCAGCCATGCAACTAGCGCCGTCTACGAGCAGTACTTC. J is TRBJ2-7 and V is TRBV3-1; 7 bases align to TRBD2. The trim removed 3 bases at V and 3 bases at J, leaving 8 bases unmatched. Germline loops: CDR1 LGHDT, CDR2 YNNKEL (reference sequence). The CDR3 has 15 amino acids.

This clonotype was detected a few times. The V gene is TRBV29-1, the J gene TRBJ2-2; 14 bases are shared with TRBD2. CDR1 SQVTM and CDR2 ANQGSEA come from the germline V gene. V was clipped by 6 bases and J by 4 bases; unmatched bases: 4. The CDR3 totals 15 residues. The CDR3 nucleotides are TGCAGCGTGGCAGGACTAGCGGGAGGCACCGGGGAGCTGTTTTTT. Protein product: CSVAGLAGGTGELFF.

On this clonotype itself: This sequence is one base from a far larger clone and is likely a read error. The chain carries TRBV2 and TRBJ1-1; D is unresolved. The CDR3 is 14 amino acids. V lost 6 bases to trimming and J lost 2 bases, with 13 bases between them. The germline V gene has CDR1 SNHLY and CDR2 FYNNEI. The CDR3 coding sequence is TGTGCCAGCAGCGCTCAGACGAGTAACACTGAAGCTTTCTTT. Residues: CASSAQTSNTEAFF.

The chain uses TRBV28 and TRBJ1-5; 8 nucleotides line up with TRBD1. After removal of 4 bases from V and 11 bases from J, the junction contained 13 bases not matched to a gene. The V gene's germline CDR1 is MDHEN and CDR2 SYDVKM. This CDR3 has 15 residues. The CDR3: CASSSTGGSSGAQHF. The CDR3 bases are TGTGCCAGCAGTTCTACAGGGGGGAGCTCGGGAGCCCAGCATTTT.

This clonotype has a handful of counts. The V and J genes are TRBV6-1 and TRBJ2-2; D gene uncertain. The germline V gene encodes CDR1 MNHNS and CDR2 SASEGT. This CDR3 has 13 amino acids. V shed 8 bases and J shed 7 bases, with 14 bases lying between them. CDR3 loop: CASLSTLDGELFF. The CDR3 bases are TGTGCCAGCCTGAGTACTCTGGACGGGGAGCTGTTTTTT.

This rearrangement joins TRBV29-1 to TRBJ1-1, with D uncertain. Germline CDR1 reads SQVTM; CDR2 reads ANQGSEA. The CDR3 has 13 amino acids. V shed 5 bases and J shed 0 bases, with 10 bases lying between them. This CDR3 is CSVSRVMNTEAFF. The CDR3 DNA reads TGCAGCGTTTCCCGGGTCATGAACACTGAAGCTTTCTTT.

This clonotype turned up a few times. J is TRBJ1-3 and V is TRBV28; tentative D call: TRBD1 (5 bases). This CDR3 is built from 16 residues. CDR1 and CDR2 (germline): MDHEN, SYDVKM. Trimming removed 8 bases from V and 2 bases from J, with 19 bases in between. CDR3 coding DNA: TGTGCCAGCCTCGAGGCAGGGCCATCCACTGGAAACACCATATATTTT. Translating it yields CASLEAGPSTGNTIYF. Drawing the rest from reference TRBV28 and TRBJ1-3, the complete variable domain is DVKVTQSSRYLVKRTGEKVFLECVQDMDHENMFWYRQDPGLGLRLIYFSYDVKMKEKGDIPEGYSVSREKKERFSLILESASTNQTSMYLCASLEAGPSTGNTIYFGEGSWLTVV.

This clonotype was seen repeatedly, ten times or more. The chain joins TRBV6-1 to TRBJ1-2; TRBD1 might be the D (5 bases). Germline values: CDR1 MNHNS, CDR2 SASEGT. The V end lost 7 bases, the J end lost 4 bases, and 13 bases lay between the germline ends. The CDR3 sequence is 13 residues long. CDR3 in amino acids: CASNRRGFYGYTF. CDR3 nucleotides: TGTGCCAGCAATCGGCGGGGGTTCTATGGCTACACCTTC.

The rearrangement uses TRBV20-1 and TRBJ1-5; D may be TRBD1 (6 bases). The CDR3 is made up of 15 amino acids. V shed 3 bases and J shed 6 bases, with 18 bases lying between them. Germline lookup yields CDR1 DFQATT and CDR2 SNEGSKA (reference sequence). This chain's CDR3 is CSASVPSGAGQPQHF. DNA of the CDR3: TGCAGTGCTAGTGTTCCTTCGGGGGCTGGTCAGCCCCAGCATTTT.

The rearrangement links TRBV7-2 to TRBJ1-4; 9 bases agree with TRBD1. This CDR3 contains 15 residues. CDR1 and CDR2 (germline): SGHTA, FQGNSA. The ends lost 5 bases at V and 10 bases at J; junction bases unmatched: 11. In nucleotides, the CDR3 is TGTGCCAGCAGCCGAGGTGGGACAGGGACAGGAAAACTGTTTTTT. It specifies CASSRGGTGTGKLFF.

This clonotype was detected only a few times. The rearrangement joins TRBV6-1 to TRBJ1-4, with no clear D. The CDR3 consists of 14 residues. The V end lost 5 bases, the J end lost 8 bases, and 15 bases lay between the germline ends. CDR1 is MNHNS, CDR2 SASEGT, per germline. The CDR3 reads CASSPSGPGEKLFF. CDR3 nucleotides: TGTGCCAGCAGTCCGTCTGGGCCCGGGGAAAAACTGTTTTTT.

V and J are TRBV5-1 and TRBJ1-1, with 8 positions matching TRBD1. The CDR3 contains 17 residues. Unmatched junction bases numbered 11, after V lost 0 bases and J lost 4 bases. Germline assignment: CDR1 SGHRS and CDR2 YFSETQ. CDR3 bases: TGCGCCAGCAGCTTGGACCTGGCAGGGGGCTGGAGCACTGAAGCTTTCTTT. Translated, it gives CASSLDLAGGWSTEAFF.

This clonotype came up many times. The CDR3 reads CASSLVLGLTEAFF. CDR3 DNA: TGTGCCAGCAGTTTAGTCTTGGGGTTGACTGAAGCTTTCTTT. The V call is TRBV12-3 or TRBV12-4, the J call TRBJ1-1; D gene unclear. V was trimmed by 1 base and J by 5 bases, leaving 11 bases between them. This CDR3 comprises 14 residues.

This clonotype was detected ten times or more. The DNA of the CDR3 is TGTGCCAGCAGCTTAGTTGGAGGGAATGGCGAGCAGTACTTC. Amino acids: CASSLVGGNGEQYF. V gene TRBV7-3 combines with J gene TRBJ2-7, with D possibly matching TRBD2 (6 bases). This CDR3 is 14 amino acids long. Trimming took off 2 bases at V and 6 bases at J, with 14 bases between the two ends. The germline gives CDR1 SGHTA, CDR2 FQGTGA.

This clonotype was detected ten times or more. The CDR3 sequence: CASRPQRDTEAFF. The CDR3 DNA follows: TGTGCCAGCAGACCTCAAAGGGACACTGAAGCTTTCTTT. This chain connects TRBV12-3 or TRBV12-4 to TRBJ1-1; D call uncertain. The CDR3 sequence is 13 residues long. The germline V and J ends were trimmed by 6 bases and 3 bases, with 11 bases remaining between them.

Concerning this clonotype: A far larger clone is only one base removed, so a read error is likely. The chain is built from TRBV10-3 and TRBJ2-7; possible D gene TRBD2, 6 bases. The CDR3 runs to 11 residues. The V end lost 5 bases, the J end lost 6 bases, and 8 bases lay between the germline ends. Germline CDR1 is ENHRY and CDR2 is SYGVKD. The CDR3 sequence: CAISRESEQYF. CDR3 nucleotide sequence: TGTGCCATCAGTCGGGAGAGCGAGCAGTACTTC.

This clonotype appeared once. The J gene is TRBJ2-3, the V gene TRBV6-1, with 9 bases identical to TRBD1. Germline values: CDR1 MNHNS, CDR2 SASEGT. CDR3 size: 14 residues. V dropped 2 bases and J dropped 6; count of bases not matched to a gene: 3. CDR3 loop: CASSETGGPDTQYF. In DNA form, the CDR3 reads TGTGCCAGCAGTGAAACAGGGGGCCCGGATACGCAGTATTTT.

This clonotype occurred many times. The gene calls are TRBV6-1 and TRBJ1-1, with 9 bases identical to TRBD1. Germline assignment: CDR1 MNHNS and CDR2 SASEGT. The CDR3 runs 15 residues. The ends lost 3 bases at V and 2 bases at J; junction bases unmatched: 4. CDR3 in amino acids: CASSDGQGTNTEAFF. The CDR3 DNA follows: TGTGCCAGCAGTGACGGACAGGGGACAAACACTGAAGCTTTCTTT.

This clonotype was seen only a few times. The rearrangement joins TRBV12-3 or TRBV12-4 to TRBJ2-7; D gene ambiguous. V gave up 3 bases and J gave up 3 bases, with 9 bases separating them. This CDR3 spans 13 amino acids. CDR3 sequence (DNA): TGTGCCAGCAGTTTGCAGCAGTTCTACGAGCAGTACTTC. As protein: CASSLQQFYEQYF.

The chain has TRBV13 and TRBJ2-7; the match to TRBD1 covers 8 bases. The last part of the DNA fits TRBJ2-1 better; the J call may be wrong. This CDR3 has 12 amino acids. Per germline, CDR1 PRHDT and CDR2 FYEKMQ (reference sequence). CDR3 residues: CASRGQESEQFF. Written as DNA, the CDR3 is TGTGCCAGCAGGGGACAGGAAAGTGAGCAGTTCTTC.

This chain joins TRBV18 and TRBJ1-2; no firm D call. Trimming shortened V by 3 bases and J by 3 bases, and 5 bases separated the two germline ends. The CDR3 has 12 amino acids. CDR1 and CDR2 (germline): KGHSH, LQKENI. The CDR3 here is CASSPQHYGYTF. The CDR3 nucleotides read TGTGCCAGCTCACCGCAGCACTATGGCTACACCTTC.

The J gene is TRBJ1-5, the V gene TRBV16, with unresolved D. Germline loops: CDR1 KGHSY, CDR2 FQNENV. CDR3 length: 15 residues. The V and J ends lost 0 bases and 1 base respectively, with 7 bases between them. As DNA, the CDR3 is TGTGCCAGCAGCCAATCGAGTGGGAGCAATCAGCCCCAGCATTTT. The encoded protein is CASSQSSGSNQPQHF.

This clonotype occurred a few times. The V call is TRBV12-3 or TRBV12-4, the J call TRBJ1-2; 7 nucleotides line up with TRBD1. The CDR3 has 14 residues. J lost 4 bases, V lost 6 bases, and 8 bases had no gene match. This CDR3 reads CASREGGAAYGYTF. For the CDR3, the DNA is TGTGCCAGCAGAGAAGGGGGCGCGGCCTATGGCTACACCTTC.